These T cell receptor beta chains were read from a single sample in a study of cytomegalovirus exposure and HLA in healthy donors. Generated by immunoSEQ multiplex PCR, the TCRdb table keeps only in-frame clones and is missing some. The table lists 200,000 or so clones, 70% of them singletons. The material sequenced was PBMCs. Source of these receptors: a man aged 35 to 55 in good health and CMV-seropositive. The CDR3 runs from the conserved cysteine through the conserved F or W. A D gene is named only where the DNA matches it firmly. Clone size is given for some rows only: seen once, a few or many times, or a class if the clone is expanded.

V gene: TRBV4-1; D gene: .; J gene: TRBJ1-1; clone size: .; CDR3 protein: CASSQVGYREGRTPEAFF
V gene: TRBV5-1; D gene: .; J gene: TRBJ2-3; clone size: .; CDR3 protein: CTSSLGGPTDTQYF
V gene: TRBV28; D gene: .; J gene: TRBJ1-3; clone size: .; CDR3 protein: CASSSLEGSGNTIYF
V gene: TRBV2; D gene: .; J gene: TRBJ2-7; clone size: .; CDR3 protein: CASSETQLQYF
V gene: TRBV5-4; D gene: .; J gene: TRBJ2-6; clone size: .; CDR3 protein: CASSFNQGLGSGANVLTF
V gene: TRBV10-2; D gene: TRBD1; J gene: TRBJ2-7; clone size: .; CDR3 protein: CASSGQGRRDEQYF
V gene: TRBV10-1; D gene: TRBD2; J gene: TRBJ2-2; clone size: .; CDR3 protein: CASRGTTSGGVTGELFF
V gene: TRBV27; D gene: .; J gene: TRBJ2-5; clone size: .; CDR3 protein: CASRGHRIGETQYF
V gene: TRBV6-5; D gene: .; J gene: TRBJ2-5; clone size: few; CDR3 protein: CASSYTEQGGETQYF
V gene: TRBV10-1; D gene: TRBD1; J gene: TRBJ2-5; clone size: .; CDR3 protein: CASSAQGARGTQYF
V gene: TRBV18; D gene: TRBD2; J gene: TRBJ2-3; clone size: few; CDR3 protein: CASSQSGSGVGSDTQYF
V gene: TRBV2; D gene: TRBD1; J gene: TRBJ2-2; clone size: .; CDR3 protein: CASRTTGVPRELFF
V gene: TRBV2; D gene: TRBD2; J gene: TRBJ2-3; clone size: few; CDR3 protein: CAELGLAGSTDTQYF
V gene: TRBV18; D gene: TRBD1; J gene: TRBJ1-1; clone size: .; CDR3 protein: CASSPGTGGTEAFF
V gene: TRBV6-6; D gene: TRBD1; J gene: TRBJ1-5; clone size: few; CDR3 protein: CASSPRTGGNQPQHF
V gene: TRBV27; D gene: TRBD1; J gene: TRBJ2-1; clone size: few; CDR3 protein: CASSPGQGTYNEQFF
V gene: TRBV9; D gene: TRBD2; J gene: TRBJ2-5; clone size: .; CDR3 protein: CASSVLAGVVETQYF
V gene: TRBV29-1; D gene: .; J gene: TRBJ2-7; clone size: .; CDR3 protein: CSVENPGSEQYF
V gene: TRBV6-6; D gene: .; J gene: TRBJ2-7; clone size: .; CDR3 protein: CASSQSEKSSYEQYF
V gene: TRBV19; D gene: TRBD1; J gene: TRBJ2-6; clone size: .; CDR3 protein: CASSIGGSTVLGANVLTF
V gene: TRBV5-4; D gene: .; J gene: TRBJ1-6; clone size: .; CDR3 protein: CASTLPRVDKVGSPLHF
V gene: TRBV29-1; D gene: .; J gene: TRBJ2-3; clone size: .; CDR3 protein: CSVAPGLSTDTQYF
V gene: TRBV10-3; D gene: TRBD1; J gene: TRBJ2-5; clone size: .; CDR3 protein: CAISAGQGKETQYF
V gene: TRBV5-1; D gene: .; J gene: TRBJ2-3; clone size: few; CDR3 protein: CASSLDAARTDTQYF
V gene: TRBV14; D gene: .; J gene: TRBJ2-1; clone size: few; CDR3 protein: CASSQVAGIYNEQFF
V gene: TRBV5-1; D gene: TRBD1; J gene: TRBJ2-7; clone size: .; CDR3 protein: CASSLPGQGSYEQYF
V gene: TRBV9; D gene: .; J gene: TRBJ2-3; clone size: few; CDR3 protein: CASSAYAGAGDTQYF
V gene: TRBV4-1; D gene: TRBD2; J gene: TRBJ2-7; clone size: few; CDR3 protein: CASSQERPSGGSRIYEQYF
V gene: TRBV28; D gene: .; J gene: TRBJ1-6; clone size: .; CDR3 protein: CASSLPTGFNSPLHF
V gene: TRBV9; D gene: TRBD2; J gene: TRBJ2-5; clone size: few; CDR3 protein: CASSSGGTTETQYF
V gene: TRBV14; D gene: TRBD1; J gene: TRBJ2-7; clone size: .; CDR3 protein: CASSQPWDRDNEQYF
V gene: TRBV9; D gene: TRBD1; J gene: TRBJ2-5; clone size: .; CDR3 protein: CASSARTGTQETQYF
V gene: TRBV2; D gene: .; J gene: TRBJ1-1; clone size: .; CDR3 protein: CASSDRSSTEAFF
V gene: TRBV7-3; D gene: .; J gene: TRBJ1-2; clone size: once; CDR3 protein: CASSVNRGGGYGYTF
V gene: TRBV6-1; D gene: .; J gene: TRBJ2-1; clone size: .; CDR3 protein: CASSETRYNEQFF
V gene: TRBV9; D gene: .; J gene: TRBJ2-5; clone size: .; CDR3 protein: CASSVVGWAQETQYF
V gene: TRBV7-2; D gene: .; J gene: TRBJ2-7; clone size: .; CDR3 protein: CASSPRGSGPYEQYF
V gene: TRBV4-3; D gene: TRBD2; J gene: TRBJ2-1; clone size: .; CDR3 protein: CASSQESGLAGVVVSSYNEQFF
V gene: TRBV28; D gene: TRBD1; J gene: TRBJ1-2; clone size: .; CDR3 protein: CASSLQGAPGSYTF
V gene: TRBV2; D gene: TRBD2; J gene: TRBJ2-3; clone size: .; CDR3 protein: CASRRLAGDTQYF
V gene: TRBV10-2; D gene: .; J gene: TRBJ1-2; clone size: .; CDR3 protein: CASSVAGDLYGYTF
V gene: TRBV7-8; D gene: .; J gene: TRBJ2-7; clone size: .; CDR3 protein: CASSLEETNYEQYF
V gene: TRBV2; D gene: TRBD1; J gene: TRBJ1-4; clone size: .; CDR3 protein: CASSEGRGYNEKLFF
V gene: TRBV9; D gene: TRBD1; J gene: TRBJ2-1; clone size: .; CDR3 protein: CASSLDGQGNHNEQFF
V gene: TRBV4-2; D gene: .; J gene: TRBJ2-3; clone size: once; CDR3 protein: CASSRIGAGGPSTDTQYF
V gene: TRBV5-1; D gene: .; J gene: TRBJ1-2; clone size: .; CDR3 protein: CASSFRGAPTTPNYGYTF
V gene: TRBV2; D gene: .; J gene: TRBJ2-7; clone size: .; CDR3 protein: CASSEFRGRNYEQYF
V gene: TRBV6-1; D gene: TRBD1; J gene: TRBJ2-2; clone size: .; CDR3 protein: CASRGDRGNTGELFF
V gene: TRBV6-1; D gene: .; J gene: TRBJ1-1; clone size: .; CDR3 protein: CASSEATGHGNTEAFF
V gene: TRBV10-2; D gene: .; J gene: TRBJ2-5; clone size: .; CDR3 protein: CASSESQDPGQTQYF
V gene: TRBV19; D gene: .; J gene: TRBJ1-6; clone size: .; CDR3 protein: CASRFRDSPLHF
V gene: TRBV5-1; D gene: TRBD2; J gene: TRBJ2-3; clone size: .; CDR3 protein: CASCRGGTATDTQYF
V gene: TRBV7-2; D gene: TRBD2; J gene: TRBJ2-4; clone size: .; CDR3 protein: CASSLSGDVGGEYF